These 30 T cell receptor beta chains originate from one sample sequenced in a study of cytomegalovirus exposure and HLA in healthy donors. The study ran its PCR with 60 Vbeta and 13 Jbeta primers. Clones were read by immunoSEQ multiplex PCR, and TCRdb kept only the in-frame ones, dropping some. The sample carries 110,000 to 150,000 clones, 80% to 90% recorded once. The sample consisted of PBMCs. All receptors come from a boy between 2 and 10 years old in good health and CMV-seronegative.

The rearrangement joins TRBV7-9 to TRBJ2-7, with D perhaps matching TRBD1 (6 bases). CDR1 is SEHNR, CDR2 FQNEAQ, per germline (reference sequence). CDR3 size: 15 residues. V was cut by 5 bases and J by 6 bases, with 20 bases left in between. CDR3 sequence: CASSRINREPREQYF. CDR3 DNA sequence: TGTGCCAGCAGCAGGATTAACAGGGAGCCCCGCGAGCAGTACTTC.

The chain has TRBV5-5 and TRBJ1-3; TRBD1 might be the D (6 bases). CDR1 and CDR2 (germline): SGHKS, YYEKEE (reference sequence). The CDR3 spans 16 residues. Trimming cost V 4 bases and J 4 bases, with 18 bases left between them. DNA for the CDR3: TGTGCCAGCAGCCTAACAGGGATTGCAAGGGGAAACACCATATATTTT. As protein: CASSLTGIARGNTIYF.

The table lists this clone with a count of one. The rearrangement joins TRBV5-4 to TRBJ2-3, with TRBD2 matching over 7 bases. V shed 6 bases, J shed 2 bases, and the junction held 9 bases outside the gene matches. CDR3 length: 15 amino acids. Germline-derived CDR1 and CDR2 are SGHNT and YYREEE (reference sequence). In DNA form, the CDR3 reads TGTGCCAGCAATTTAGCGGGCGGGGCCACAGATACGCAGTATTTT. The encoded protein is CASNLAGGATDTQYF.

This clone was counted between two and nine times. In nucleotides, the CDR3 is TGTGCCAGCAGCCAAGTCCGACTGGCAGGACAGGGGTACCAAGAGACCCAGTACTTC. It yields the protein CASSQVRLAGQGYQETQYF. This chain joins TRBV14 and TRBJ2-5, with 9 bases that match TRBD1. The V segment lost 1 base and the J segment 0 bases; nucleotides outside the gene matches: 12. The CDR3 sequence is 19 residues long. From germline, CDR1 is SGHDN and CDR2 FVKESK.

V and J are TRBV19 and TRBJ1-3; D remains ambiguous. Germline V CDR1 and CDR2: LNHDA, SQIVND (reference sequence). This CDR3 is 12 amino acids long. V shed 8 bases and J shed 5 bases, with 10 bases lying between them. The CDR3 bases are TGTGCCAGTCGCCCGGGTAGAAACACCATATATTTT. Translating gives CASRPGRNTIYF.

This rearrangement joins TRBV5-1 to TRBJ2-2; D might be TRBD1 (6 bases). Trimming stripped 4 bases from V and 0 bases from J, with 13 bases between. The CDR3 consists of 16 residues. CDR1 and CDR2 from the germline V gene are SGHRS and YFSETQ. The DNA of the CDR3 is TGCGCCAGCAGCCGCACCGGGACACCGAACACCGGGGAGCTGTTTTTT. Its protein is CASSRTGTPNTGELFF.

About this clone: One junction end does not reproduce the germline sequence, and a read error may be involved. The chain has TRBV7-9 and TRBJ2-1, with 11 bases matching TRBD2. In germline, CDR1 is SEHNR, CDR2 FQNEAQ (reference sequence). The CDR3 sequence is 16 residues long. The CDR3 DNA reads TGTTCCAGCAGCTTAGCGGGGGGGCTGACGGAAAATGAGCAGTTCTTC. This sequence encodes CSSSLAGGLTENEQFF.

The rearrangement uses TRBV6-5 and TRBJ2-5; no reliable D call. Germline values: CDR1 MNHEY, CDR2 SVGAGI. Trimming left V 2 bases short and J 5 bases short, with 15 bases between. The CDR3 extends over 15 amino acids. The CDR3 DNA reads TGTGCCAGCAGTTACGTAGCCCGAATAAGTGAGACCCAGTACTTC. Protein: CASSYVARISETQYF.

The rearrangement joins TRBV7-3 to TRBJ2-2, with 8 nucleotides matching TRBD2. CDR1 is SGHTA, CDR2 FQGTGA, per germline. The CDR3 consists of 16 residues. Losses at the gene ends were 4 bases for V and 0 bases for J; bases not matched to a gene: 4. The CDR3: CASSSGLASNTGELFF. CDR3 bases: TGTGCCAGCAGCTCAGGACTAGCCTCGAACACCGGGGAGCTGTTTTTT.

The V call is TRBV27, the J call TRBJ2-1; no firm D call. The germline V and J ends were trimmed by 3 bases and 9 bases, with 9 bases remaining between them. Germline V lookup: CDR1 MNHEY, CDR2 SMNVEV (reference sequence). This CDR3 has 12 residues. The CDR3, as DNA: TGTGCCAGCAGTTTCTGGTCCGGTGAGCAGTTCTTC. Translating gives CASSFWSGEQFF.

The chain's CDR3 is CASSLNSVREKLFF. The CDR3 DNA is TGTGCCAGCAGCTTAAACTCCGTGAGGGAAAAACTGTTTTTT. The chain recombines TRBV7-2 with TRBJ1-4; no clear D gene. Trimming pared 2 bases from V and 8 bases from J, leaving 12 bases between. Germline V lookup: CDR1 SGHTA, CDR2 FQGNSA. The CDR3 is made up of 14 amino acids.

This clone was detected a few times. V and J are TRBV15 and TRBJ2-6; D uncertain. Germline CDR1 and CDR2: LNHNV and YYDKDF (reference sequence). With 0 bases removed from V and 0 bases from J, the gap between germline ends came to 3 bases. There are 15 residues in the CDR3. This CDR3 reads CATSRDHSGANVLTF. CDR3 coding DNA: TGTGCCACCAGCAGAGATCACTCTGGGGCCAACGTCCTGACTTTC. The full variable domain, completed using reference TRBV15 and TRBJ2-6, is DAMVIQNPRYQVTQFGKPVTLSCSQTLNHNVMYWYQQKSSQAPKLLFHYYDKDFNNEADTPDNFQSRRPNTSFCFLDIRSPGLGDTAMYLCATSRDHSGANVLTFGAGSRLTVL.

V usage is TRBV7-9 and J usage is TRBJ2-7, with D possibly being TRBD1 (5 bases). Deletions cut 4 bases from V and 5 bases from J, with 9 bases between. The CDR3 covers 12 residues. CDR1 and CDR2 (germline): SEHNR, FQNEAQ (reference sequence). The chain's CDR3 is CASSYGRDEQYF. The CDR3 DNA reads TGTGCCAGCAGCTATGGCAGGGACGAGCAGTACTTC. The whole variable domain, filled in from reference TRBV7-9 and TRBJ2-7, reads DTGVSQNPRHKITKRGQNVTFRCDPISEHNRLYWYRQTLGQGPEFLTYFQNEAQLEKSRLLSDRFSAERPKGSFSTLEIQRTEQGDSAMYLCASSYGRDEQYFGPGTRLTVT.

A note on this clone: The same CDR3 is also encoded by other DNA sequences in this sample. CDR3 in amino acids: CATSRDNYGGNEKLFF. In DNA form, the CDR3 reads TGTGCCACCAGCAGGGATAATTATGGAGGGAATGAAAAACTGTTTTTT. The rearrangement joins TRBV15 to TRBJ1-4; D ambiguous. CDR1 is LNHNV and CDR2 is YYDKDF in the germline V gene (reference sequence). The CDR3 length is 16 residues. Between the trimmed V and J ends, which lost 3 bases and 5 bases, there was a span of 16 bases.

The chain employs TRBV5-5 and TRBJ1-4; D unclear. CDR1 is SGHKS, CDR2 YYEKEE, per germline (reference sequence). V was clipped by 0 bases and J by 7 bases, with 7 bases between them. This CDR3 spans 13 amino acids. CDR3 loop: CASSLAFSEKLFF. The CDR3 DNA sequence: TGTGCCAGCAGCTTGGCGTTCTCTGAAAAACTGTTTTTT.

The rearrangement joins TRBV18 to TRBJ2-5; 8 bases match TRBD2. The CDR3 spans 15 residues. Losses at the gene ends were 6 bases for V and 1 base for J; bases not matched to a gene: 7. Germline-derived CDR1 and CDR2 are KGHSH and LQKENI. The CDR3 loop reads CASSGQAGAQETQYF. The CDR3 nucleotides are TGTGCCAGCTCGGGGCAAGCGGGAGCCCAAGAGACCCAGTACTTC. Drawing the rest from reference TRBV18 and TRBJ2-5, the complete variable domain is NAGVMQNPRHLVRRRGQEARLRCSPMKGHSHVYWYRQLPEEGLKFMVYLQKENIIDESGMPKERFSAEFPKEGPSILRIQQVVRGDSAAYFCASSGQAGAQETQYFGPGTRLLVL.

The CDR3: CASSREVPFYEQYF. CDR3 bases: TGCGCCAGCAGCAGGGAGGTACCCTTCTACGAGCAGTACTTC. V is TRBV5-1 and J is TRBJ2-7; maybe TRBD2 (6 bases). The CDR3 runs to 14 residues. Germline values: CDR1 SGHRS, CDR2 YFSETQ. Trimming took off 4 bases at V and 3 bases at J, with 14 bases between the two ends.

The chain has TRBV2 and TRBJ1-2, with D unclear. The V gene lost 5 bases and the J gene lost 0 bases, with 7 bases spanning the gap. The V gene's germline CDR1 is SNHLY and CDR2 FYNNEI. CDR3 length equals 13 residues. CDR3 nucleotides: TGTGCCAGCAGTTACAAGACTAACTATGGCTACACCTTC. This encodes CASSYKTNYGYTF.

The rearrangement joins TRBV27 to TRBJ1-2; 8 bases are a match to TRBD1. The J segment lost 7 bases and the V segment lost 3 bases, leaving 13 bases of the junction unmatched. The CDR3 has 16 amino acids. From germline, CDR1 is MNHEY and CDR2 SMNVEV (reference sequence). As DNA, the CDR3 is TGTGCCAGCAGTTTCCTCCCCCTCAGGGGGCAGGTTGGCTACACCTTC. It encodes CASSFLPLRGQVGYTF.

This sequence joins TRBV27 and TRBJ1-1; 9 bases agree with TRBD1. The CDR3 consists of 18 residues. V gave up 7 bases and J gave up 1 base; unmatched junction bases: 16. CDR1 is MNHEY and CDR2 is SMNVEV in the germline V gene (reference sequence). This CDR3 is CASNRGPGQGFTNTEAFF. The CDR3 DNA follows: TGTGCCAGCAACCGGGGGCCGGGACAGGGTTTCACGAACACTGAAGCTTTCTTT.

Only a few counts were recorded for this clone. The chain is built from TRBV5-4 and TRBJ2-3, with D uncertain. In germline, CDR1 is SGHNT, CDR2 YYREEE (reference sequence). The CDR3 has 15 amino acids. V dropped 1 base and J dropped 4 bases, with 13 bases sitting between them. Here the CDR3 DNA reads TGTGCCAGCAGCTTGCAGCAGGCCCACCCAGATACGCAGTATTTT. This gives the protein CASSLQQAHPDTQYF.

The chain employs TRBV5-1 and TRBJ2-1; D is perhaps TRBD1 (5 bases). The CDR3 totals 20 residues. The germline V gene encodes CDR1 SGHRS and CDR2 YFSETQ. Trimming stripped 0 bases from V and 0 bases from J, with 22 bases between. The CDR3 is CASSLARLGLTKSSYNEQFF. As DNA, the CDR3 is TGCGCCAGCAGCTTGGCCAGGTTGGGGCTTACTAAGAGCTCCTACAATGAGCAGTTCTTC.

Worth noting for this clone: The CDR3 end shows no conserved phenylalanine or tryptophan, and so a read error is likely. The V and J genes are TRBV9 and TRBJ1-6; 10 bases are shared with TRBD1. V shed 3 bases, J shed 13 bases, and the junction held 10 bases outside the gene matches. Germline V gene lookup returns CDR1 SGDLS and CDR2 YYNGEE. The CDR3 is 15 residues long. The CDR3 sequence: CASSATDRGGIPLHL. DNA of the CDR3: TGTGCCAGCAGCGCGACGGACAGGGGGGGGATTCCCCTCCACCTT.

This chain joins TRBV10-3 and TRBJ2-7, with 9 bases matching TRBD1. Germline V gene sequence: CDR1 ENHRY, CDR2 SYGVKD. The CDR3 is 13 residues long. J was trimmed by 3 bases and V by 6 bases; bases with no gene match: 3. In DNA, the CDR3 is TGTGCCATCAGGGAGACAGGGGGCTACGAGCAGTACTTC. Amino acid sequence: CAIRETGGYEQYF.

V and J are TRBV4-2 and TRBJ1-2; tentatively, D is TRBD1 (5 bases). The germline gives CDR1 LGHNA, CDR2 YNFKEQ. The CDR3 is 15 residues long. Trimming pared 2 bases from V and 3 bases from J, leaving 13 bases between. The CDR3 region has the DNA TGTGCCAGCAGCCAATTAGGGGCCCCGGACTATGGCTACACCTTC. It yields the protein CASSQLGAPDYGYTF.

J is TRBJ1-5 and V is TRBV30, with 9 bases aligning to TRBD1. This CDR3 is built from 15 residues. The germline CDR1 and CDR2 sequences are GTSNPN and SVGIG (reference sequence). Trimming took 3 bases from V and 4 from J; bases not matched to a gene: 7. For the CDR3, the DNA is TGTGCCTGGAGCGAAGGGACAGGGAGGAATCAGCCCCAGCATTTT. Translating it yields CAWSEGTGRNQPQHF.

In this sample, this clone turned up a few times. The chain recombines TRBV6-4 with TRBJ2-1; TRBD2 aligns across 9 bases. The germline CDR1 and CDR2 sequences are MRHNA and SNTAGT. This CDR3 has 14 residues. Trimming cost V 2 bases and J 7 bases; bases outside gene matches: 3. Here the CDR3 reads CASSDGAGGNEQFF. The CDR3 DNA is TGTGCCAGCAGTGACGGGGCGGGAGGGAATGAGCAGTTCTTC.

This chain links TRBV23-1 with TRBJ1-6; D is unresolved. TRBV23-1 is an ORF, and what it does is uncertain. This CDR3 has 16 amino acids. Between the trimmed V and J ends, which lost 0 bases and 3 bases, there was a span of 9 bases. CDR3 sequence reads: CASSQSRGHYNSPLHF. The CDR3, as DNA: TGCGCCAGCAGTCAATCACGGGGTCACTATAATTCACCCCTCCACTTT.

The V and J genes are TRBV6-1 and TRBJ2-5; TRBD1 might be the D (6 bases). The end of the DNA fits TRBJ2-7 better, so the J call may be wrong. This CDR3 is 15 amino acids long. Germline V gene lookup returns CDR1 MNHNS and CDR2 SASEGT. The CDR3 is CASSEWTAKSYEQYF. The CDR3 nucleotides read TGTGCCAGCAGTGAATGGACAGCGAAGTCCTACGAGCAGTACTTC.

This chain links TRBV5-1 with TRBJ2-7; the D gene is possibly TRBD1 (6 bases). The CDR3 covers 14 residues. The germline V gene encodes CDR1 SGHRS and CDR2 YFSETQ. The V end lost 0 bases, the J end lost 7 bases, and 14 bases lay between the germline ends. CDR3 DNA: TGCGCCAGCAGCTTGGATGGCAGGGGAAAGGAGCAGTACTTC. It yields the protein CASSLDGRGKEQYF.